The T cell receptor (beta chain) described here comes from a study of control samples from healthy donors and cancer patients. Produced via immunoSEQ multiplex PCR; TCRdb's table is partial and in-frame only. The table shows some 120,000 clones, with 85% to 95% occurring only once. The germline CDR1 and CDR2 sequences are SEHNR and FQNEAQ (reference sequence). V lost 1 base and J lost 0, with 12 bases in between. This CDR3 region has 16 residues. This chain connects TRBV7-9 to TRBJ1-2; D remains ambiguous. The sample consisted of blood. This clonotype was sampled from a young man in good health. CDR3 protein: CASSLGGAETNYGYTF. The CDR3, as DNA: TGTGCCAGCAGCTTAGGAGGTGCAGAAACTAACTATGGCTACACCTTC.